The following is a TCR beta chain sequence with its context. CDR1 is LNHDA and CDR2 is SQIVND in the germline V gene (reference sequence). The V gene lost 7 bases and the J gene lost 0 bases, with 10 bases spanning the gap. This CDR3 is 14 amino acids long. Template material for amplifying TCR beta CDR3 regions consisted of RNA transcripts. Researchers ran a first-round RT-PCR on the TCR CDR3 using the HTBI primer set. TCRdb fed the multiplex PCR reads into MiXCR, producing one record per CDR3 protein. In the table there are 550,000 to 800,000 distinct CDR3 sequences, 15% to 20% of which are singletons. The data were obtained in a study of T cells in Graves' hyperthyroidism and ophthalmopathy.

The material sequenced was blood. The sequence was obtained from a man between 45 and 60 years old with Graves' hyperthyroidism. The chain combines TRBV19 with TRBJ2-1; D unresolved. DNA of the CDR3: TGTGCCAGTACCGTCTACTTCTCCTACAATGAGCAGTTCTTC. This translates into CASTVYFSYNEQFF. The full variable domain, its missing parts supplied by reference TRBV19 and TRBJ2-1, is DGGITQSPKYLFRKEGQNVTLSCEQNLNHDAMYWYRQDPGQGLRLIYYSQIVNDFQKGDIAEGYSVSREKKESFPLTVTSAQKNPTAFYLCASTVYFSYNEQFFGPGTRLTVL.